This is a list of T cell receptor beta chains from one sample in a study of early T cells in non-severe SARS-CoV-2 infection. TCRdb re-called the 5' RACE reads with MiXCR, one entry per CDR3 protein. The data contain 68,000 or so distinct CDR3 sequences, roughly an eighth of them seen just once; the ten biggest clones take up under 2%. The sequencing sample was made of whole blood. The receptors stem from an adult who was a healthcare worker with PCR-confirmed SARS-CoV-2 infection or an uninfected control (not recorded which). Each CDR3 is given with its conserved first and last residue. Fields, in order: D gene, J gene, clone size, V gene, CDR3 DNA, CDR3 protein. D genes are given only for firm matches. Size is stated for part of the rows, as once, few or many counts, or as a class when the clone is expanded.

.	TRBJ1-1	many	TRBV30	TGTGCCTGGTTCGTATCCCCGAACACTGAAGCTTTCTTT	CAWFVSPNTEAFF
TRBD1	TRBJ1-1	many	TRBV7-3	TGTGCCAGCAGCTCGATGGGACAGGGAGTCGGCACTGAAGCTTTCTTT	CASSSMGQGVGTEAFF
.	TRBJ2-7	.	TRBV7-2	TGTGCCAGCAGCTTATCGCTAGCGACTTACGAGCAGTACTTC	CASSLSLATYEQYF
TRBD1	TRBJ2-2	.	TRBV27	TGTGCCAGCAGTTTTCGTCCCCGGACAGGGGAGAACACCGGGGAGCTGTTTTTT	CASSFRPRTGENTGELFF
.	TRBJ2-2	.	TRBV7-8	TGTGCCAGCAGCTACCCAACAGGGATGGGGGAGCTGTTTTTT	CASSYPTGMGELFF
.	TRBJ1-6	.	TRBV6-5	TGTGCCAGCAGGCAGGACACGAAGGGTTCACCCCTCCACTTT	CASRQDTKGSPLHF
TRBD1	TRBJ2-1	.	TRBV19	TGTGCCAGTTCCGGGACAGGGTTGGGTGAGCAGTTCTTC	CASSGTGLGEQFF
.	TRBJ2-4	few	TRBV7-8	TGTGCCAGCAGCTTAGGTCTCCGAAATAACATTCAGTACTTC	CASSLGLRNNIQYF
TRBD2	TRBJ2-5	few	TRBV7-8	TGTGCCAGCAGATTTAGCGGGGGGCAGTACCAAGAGACCCAGTACTTC	CASRFSGGQYQETQYF
.	TRBJ2-1	.	TRBV7-2	TGTGCCAGCAGCTCGTTGGTGGGGAATGAGCAGTTCTTC	CASSSLVGNEQFF
.	TRBJ2-7	many	TRBV29-1	TGCAGCGTTGTCGAAGGCTCCCTCAGCTCCTACGAGCAGTACTTC	CSVVEGSLSSYEQYF
.	TRBJ2-1	.	TRBV11-2	TGTGCCAGCAGCTCGGGGGACTTAGATGAGCAGTTCTTC	CASSSGDLDEQFF
.	TRBJ2-2	few	TRBV5-4	TGTGCCAGCAGCTTTCCCGGGGCCGGGGAGCTGTTTTTT	CASSFPGAGELFF
.	TRBJ2-5	many	TRBV5-1	TGCGCCAGCAGCACAGGGTTTCAAGAGACCCAGTACTTC	CASSTGFQETQYF
.	TRBJ1-5	few	TRBV6-2/TRBV6-3	TGTGCCAGCACCGACTCCTATCAGCCCCAGCATTTT	CASTDSYQPQHF
.	TRBJ1-5	.	TRBV3-1	TGTGCCAGCAGCCAAGGCAGCCATAGCAATCAGCCCCAGCATTTT	CASSQGSHSNQPQHF
TRBD1	TRBJ1-4	few	TRBV5-1	TGCGCCAGCAGCTTGCAGGGGGCGTCTAATGAAAAACTGTTTTTT	CASSLQGASNEKLFF
.	TRBJ1-2	many	TRBV4-3	TGCGCCAGCAGCCAAGAGCCGACAGGTTTCAACTATGGCTACACCTTC	CASSQEPTGFNYGYTF
TRBD2	TRBJ2-3	few	TRBV27	TGTGCCAGCAGCACTCGGACTAGCGGGGGGGCCAGGAGATTAGATACGCAGTATTTT	CASSTRTSGGARRLDTQYF
TRBD1	TRBJ1-1	.	TRBV10-1	TGCGCCAGCAGATATGACAGGGTCACTGAAGCTTTCTTT	CASRYDRVTEAFF
TRBD2	TRBJ2-5	many	TRBV10-1	TGCGCCAGCTCCGAAAACCCAGCGGGGGCCCAAGAGACCCAGTACTTC	CASSENPAGAQETQYF
.	TRBJ1-2	many	TRBV18	TGTGCCAGCTCACCAGGGGTGGCAGCTAACTATGGCTACACCTTC	CASSPGVAANYGYTF
TRBD1	TRBJ1-2	.	TRBV25-1	TGTGCCAGCAGCTCACATTCCGGGACAGGGCAACCGTATGGCTACACCTTC	CASSSHSGTGQPYGYTF
.	TRBJ1-5	many	TRBV21-1	TGTGCCAGCAGCAAACCGAGTATCCAGCCCCAGCATTTT	CASSKPSIQPQHF
.	TRBJ2-3	.	TRBV29-1	TGCAGCGTCGAGAGGCGCCAGACAGATACGCAGTATTTT	CSVERRQTDTQYF
.	TRBJ1-2	many	TRBV11-2	TGTGCCAGCAGCTTAGCTCCAGAGGGAGGCTATGGCTACACCTTC	CASSLAPEGGYGYTF
.	TRBJ1-1	.	TRBV6-6	TGTGCCAGCAGTCTCATGATCAGAGGGCCCTCGGAAAAGACTGAAGCTTTCTTT	CASSLMIRGPSEKTEAFF
.	TRBJ1-1	few	TRBV19	TGTGCCAGTAGCGTCGGTTACACTGAAGCTTTCTTT	CASSVGYTEAFF
TRBD2	TRBJ2-3	many	TRBV7-6	TGTGCCAGCAGCTTAGGCGGGGGTCCAGATACGCAGTATTTT	CASSLGGGPDTQYF
.	TRBJ2-1	.	TRBV13	TGTGCCAGCAGCTTAGGGGGACGGATAAATGAGCAGTTCTTC	CASSLGGRINEQFF
.	TRBJ2-7	many	TRBV7-9	TGTGCCAGCAGCCCCCGGGACACCACAACCTACGAGCAGTACTTC	CASSPRDTTTYEQYF
TRBD2	TRBJ2-3	.	TRBV7-8	TGTGCCAGCAGCTTAGGCGGGGGGGCAACAGATACGCAGTATTTT	CASSLGGGATDTQYF
TRBD1	TRBJ2-1	.	TRBV29-1	TGCAGCGTTGAAACCCTGGACAGGGGGTCGGTTGGGTCCTACAATGAGCAGTTCTTC	CSVETLDRGSVGSYNEQFF
.	TRBJ1-4	.	TRBV5-8	TGTGCCAGCAGCTTCCTATGGACGGGCGGAAATAATGAAAAACTGTTTTTT	CASSFLWTGGNNEKLFF
.	TRBJ2-3	.	TRBV4-3	TGCGCCAGCAGCCAAGATCCCAAGCGAGGCGATACGCAGTATTTT	CASSQDPKRGDTQYF
TRBD2	TRBJ2-3	.	TRBV24-1	TGTGCCACCAGTTCGGGAGGAGGGGATACGCAGTATTTT	CATSSGGGDTQYF
.	TRBJ1-4	few	TRBV4-3	TGCGCCAGCAGCCAGGGCGGGCTCACCCTCGACGTCGAAAAACTGTTTTTT	CASSQGGLTLDVEKLFF
.	TRBJ2-5	.	TRBV3-1	TGTGCCAGCAGGGAGGGAGAGACCCAGTACTTC	CASREGETQYF
TRBD2	TRBJ2-5	.	TRBV12-3/TRBV12-4	TGTGCCAGCAAACATAGCGGGGGAGAGACCCAGTACTTC	CASKHSGGETQYF
TRBD1	TRBJ2-3	few	TRBV6-1	TGTGCCAGCGTGGACAGGGTCAGCACAGATACGCAGTATTTT	CASVDRVSTDTQYF
.	TRBJ1-2	few	TRBV4-1	TGCGCCAGCAGCCAAGATCCCAGGAGCTATGGCTACACCTTC	CASSQDPRSYGYTF
.	TRBJ1-2	.	TRBV3-1	TGTGCCAGCAGCCAAGAGGGCGCGGGCTCTGGCTACACCTTC	CASSQEGAGSGYTF
.	TRBJ1-1	.	TRBV29-1	TGCAGCGTTGGAGAGGTGACAGAATTTCGTGAAGCTTTCTTT	CSVGEVTEFREAFF
.	TRBJ1-1	few	TRBV20-1	TGCAGTGCTAGGACAGTCCCGAACACTGAAGCTTTCTTT	CSARTVPNTEAFF
TRBD2	TRBJ2-3	few	TRBV19	TGTGCCAGTAGTATGCTAGCGGGGGGGACTCGCACAGATACGCAGTATTTT	CASSMLAGGTRTDTQYF
.	TRBJ2-7	few	TRBV12-3/TRBV12-4	TGTGCCAGCAGTTTCGACGGCACAGGGTTCTACGAGCAGTACTTC	CASSFDGTGFYEQYF
.	TRBJ2-3	few	TRBV4-3	TGCGCCAGCAGCCAAGCCGGGACTTACCAAGATACGCAGTATTTT	CASSQAGTYQDTQYF
.	TRBJ2-7	few	TRBV14	TGTGCCAGCAGCCAAGAGTCGAGGGATAATATTTTCTACGAGCAGTACTTC	CASSQESRDNIFYEQYF
TRBD1	TRBJ1-5	.	TRBV2	TGTGCCAGCAGACGAGGGACAGGGGGCAATCAGCCCCAGCATTTT	CASRRGTGGNQPQHF
.	TRBJ2-3	.	TRBV7-9	TGTGCCAGCAGCTTCGTCATGGCAGGGGAAGATACGCAGTATTTT	CASSFVMAGEDTQYF
.	TRBJ1-5	few	TRBV7-2	TGTGCCAGCAGCTTAAGCTTCGATCAGCCCCAGCATTTT	CASSLSFDQPQHF
TRBD1	TRBJ2-5	.	TRBV12-3/TRBV12-4	TGTGCCAGCAGTCGAAACAGGGGCGGAGAGACCCAGTACTTC	CASSRNRGGETQYF
.	TRBJ1-2	few	TRBV5-1	TGCGCCAGCAGCTTGAGTCTGACCGGCCGAACCAACTATGGCTACACCTTC	CASSLSLTGRTNYGYTF
.	TRBJ2-2	.	TRBV12-3/TRBV12-4	TGTGCCAGCACCATATATGCCGGGGCCTTGAACACCGGGGAGCTGTTTTTT	CASTIYAGALNTGELFF
TRBD1	TRBJ2-5	many	TRBV5-1	TGCGCCAGCAGCTGGGGGAAGGGGGCTGTTCAAGAGACCCAGTACTTC	CASSWGKGAVQETQYF